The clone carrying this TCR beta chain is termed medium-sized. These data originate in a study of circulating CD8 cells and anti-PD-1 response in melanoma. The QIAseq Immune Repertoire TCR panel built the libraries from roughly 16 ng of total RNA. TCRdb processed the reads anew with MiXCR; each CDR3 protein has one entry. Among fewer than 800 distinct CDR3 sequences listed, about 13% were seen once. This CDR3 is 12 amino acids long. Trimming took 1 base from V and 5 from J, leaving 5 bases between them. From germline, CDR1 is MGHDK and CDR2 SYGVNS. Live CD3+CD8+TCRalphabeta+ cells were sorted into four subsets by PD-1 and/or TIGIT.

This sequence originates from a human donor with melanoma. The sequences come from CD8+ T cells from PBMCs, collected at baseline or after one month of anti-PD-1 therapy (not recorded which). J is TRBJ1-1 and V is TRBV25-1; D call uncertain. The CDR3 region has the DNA TGTGCCAGCAGTGAATTGGGGACTGAAGCTTTCTTT. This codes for CASSELGTEAFF.